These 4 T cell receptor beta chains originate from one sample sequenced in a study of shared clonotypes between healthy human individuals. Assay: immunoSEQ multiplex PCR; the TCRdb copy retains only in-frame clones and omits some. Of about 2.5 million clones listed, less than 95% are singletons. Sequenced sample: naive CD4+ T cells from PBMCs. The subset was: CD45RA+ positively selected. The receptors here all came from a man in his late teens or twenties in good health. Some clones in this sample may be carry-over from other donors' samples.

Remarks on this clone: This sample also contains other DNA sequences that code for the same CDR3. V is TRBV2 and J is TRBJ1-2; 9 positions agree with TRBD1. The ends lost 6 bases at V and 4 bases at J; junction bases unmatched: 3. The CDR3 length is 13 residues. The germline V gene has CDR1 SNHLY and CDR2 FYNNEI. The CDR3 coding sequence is TGTGCCAGCAGCGGGACAGGGCCCTATGGCTACACCTTC. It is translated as CASSGTGPYGYTF.

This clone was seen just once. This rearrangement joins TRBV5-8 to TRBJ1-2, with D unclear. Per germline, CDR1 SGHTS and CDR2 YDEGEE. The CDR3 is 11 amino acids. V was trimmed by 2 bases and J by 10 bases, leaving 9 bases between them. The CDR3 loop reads CASSLVLLYTF. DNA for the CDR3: TGTGCCAGCAGCTTAGTACTACTCTACACCTTC.

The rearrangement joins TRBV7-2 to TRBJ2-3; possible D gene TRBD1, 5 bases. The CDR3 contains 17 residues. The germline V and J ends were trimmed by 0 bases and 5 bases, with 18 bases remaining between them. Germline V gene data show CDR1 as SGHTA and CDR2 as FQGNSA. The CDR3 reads CASSLAGVGIRVDTQYF. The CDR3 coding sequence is TGTGCCAGCAGCTTAGCCGGTGTGGGAATCAGGGTAGATACGCAGTATTTT.

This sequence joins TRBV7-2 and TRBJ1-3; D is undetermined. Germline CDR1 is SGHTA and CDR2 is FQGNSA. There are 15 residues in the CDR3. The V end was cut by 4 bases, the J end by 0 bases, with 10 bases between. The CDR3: CASSSDGNSGNTIYF. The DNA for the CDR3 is TGTGCCAGCAGCTCGGACGGCAACTCTGGAAACACCATATATTTT.